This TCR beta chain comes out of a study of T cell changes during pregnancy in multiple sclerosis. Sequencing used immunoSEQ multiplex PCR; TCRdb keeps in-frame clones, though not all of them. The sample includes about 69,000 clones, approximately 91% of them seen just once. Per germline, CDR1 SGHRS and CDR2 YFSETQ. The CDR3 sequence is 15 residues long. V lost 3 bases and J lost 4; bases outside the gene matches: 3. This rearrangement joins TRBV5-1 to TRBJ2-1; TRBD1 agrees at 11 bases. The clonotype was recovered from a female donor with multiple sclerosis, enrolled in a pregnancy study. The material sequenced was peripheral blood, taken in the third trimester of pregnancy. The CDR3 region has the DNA TGCGCCAGCAGCTCCGGGACAGGGGGTTACAATGAGCAGTTCTTC. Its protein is CASSSGTGGYNEQFF.